This record looks at one TCR beta chain sequence and its context. As yet, its antigen is unknown. TCRdb used MiXCR to reprocess the 5' RACE reads, holding one entry per CDR3 protein. The sample consists of around 35,000 distinct CDR3 sequences, 8% to 13% of them appearing once. This sample is part of a study of CD8 T cells in ankylosing spondylitis. The ends were cut back, 1 base at V and 0 bases at J, with 6 bases in the middle. The germline CDR1 and CDR2 sequences are DFQATT and SNEGSKA (reference sequence). The CDR3 extends over 14 amino acids. Notes on the study in general: According to the report, clones linked to the disease were significantly enriched in matched synovial fluid samples taken from ankylosing spondylitis patients. Clones linked with disease were CD8+ and fairly uncommon in the peripheral blood. For ankylosing spondylitis blood, a TCR beta motif of several highly homologous variants appeared characteristic.

This sequence joins TRBV20-1 and TRBJ1-4, with D unresolved. Sequenced: synovial fluid, either unsorted or a sorted T cell fraction (not recorded which). This TCR was sampled from a male donor with ankylosing spondylitis. The CDR3 region is CSARVAATNEKLFF. The CDR3 DNA reads TGCAGTGCTAGAGTTGCAGCAACTAATGAAAAACTGTTTTTT.